Below are 20 T cell receptor beta chains sequenced from a single sample in a study of T cells in Graves' hyperthyroidism and ophthalmopathy. The CDR3 regions of TCR beta were amplified from RNA transcripts. The HTBI primer set served for first-round RT-PCR of the TCR CDR3. TCRdb re-called the multiplex PCR reads with MiXCR, one entry per CDR3 protein. The sample has about 570,000 distinct CDR3 sequences, approximately 44% seen once. The sample consisted of peripheral blood or thyroid tissue (not recorded which). These receptors came from an adult woman with Graves' disease, either hyperthyroidism or ophthalmopathy (not recorded which).

The gene calls are TRBV10-3 and TRBJ1-4; D might be TRBD1 (6 bases). Between the trimmed V and J ends, which lost 6 bases and 8 bases, there was a span of 10 bases. The CDR3 spans 12 residues. Germline CDR1 and CDR2: ENHRY and SYGVKD. CDR3 coding DNA: TGTGCCATCAGGGAAACAGGGGAAAAACTGTTTTTT. It translates to CAIRETGEKLFF.

V usage is TRBV7-6 and J usage is TRBJ2-3; TRBD1 is a possible D gene (7 bases). Trimming took off 5 bases at V and 6 bases at J, with 18 bases between the two ends. The CDR3 contains 15 residues. The V gene's germline CDR1 is SGHVS and CDR2 FNYEAQ. The CDR3 DNA reads TGTGCCAGCAGCCCGACAGGGAGGCGGTCGGATACGCAGTATTTT. Translation: CASSPTGRRSDTQYF.

This clonotype has only a few counts. The genes are TRBV7-8 and TRBJ2-3, with 8 bases lining up with TRBD2. The germline V gene encodes CDR1 SGHVS and CDR2 FQNEAQ. The V gene end was trimmed by 1 base and the J gene end by 2 bases; junction bases not matched to a gene: 5. The CDR3 spans 16 residues. The CDR3 bases are TGTGCCAGCAGCTTAGATCCCGGGAGGGCCACAGATACGCAGTATTTT. Its protein product is CASSLDPGRATDTQYF.

Regarding this clonotype: A read error may produce the germline difference seen at one junction end. CDR3 nucleotides: TGTGTCAGCAACAAAATAGGTTATGGTTACACCTTC. It yields the protein CVSNKIGYGYTF. The chain links TRBV12-3 or TRBV12-4 to TRBJ1-2; no clear D gene. The CDR3 loop spans 12 amino acids.

Comment on this clonotype: With a much larger clone just one base away, this may be a read error. The chain uses TRBV7-9 and TRBJ2-3, with unresolved D. The V end was cut by 0 bases, the J end by 2 bases, with 9 bases between. The CDR3 loop spans 15 amino acids. CDR1 SEHNR and CDR2 FQNEAQ come from the germline V gene (reference sequence). CDR3 bases: TGTGCCAGCAGCTTAGCTCTTAAACCCACAGATACGCAGTATTTT. Protein: CASSLALKPTDTQYF.

This clonotype appeared many times. The rearrangement joins TRBV20-1 to TRBJ2-7; 10 nucleotides match TRBD1. This CDR3 contains 13 residues. V shed 3 bases, J shed 4 bases, and the junction held 3 bases outside the gene matches. In germline, CDR1 is DFQATT, CDR2 SNEGSKA (reference sequence). CDR3: CSASWDRGYEQYF. The CDR3 bases are TGCAGTGCTAGTTGGGACAGGGGTTACGAGCAGTACTTC.

This clonotype was seen many times. This chain uses TRBV7-8 with TRBJ1-1; 8 bases line up with TRBD1. CDR3 length: 13 residues. The V and J ends lost 8 bases and 5 bases, in that order; junction bases with no gene match: 7. The germline V gene encodes CDR1 SGHVS and CDR2 FQNEAQ. CDR3 in amino acids: CASSGGWGTEAFF. DNA of the CDR3: TGTGCCAGCTCAGGGGGCTGGGGAACTGAAGCTTTCTTT.

This rearrangement joins TRBV29-1 to TRBJ1-5; no clear D. Between the trimmed V and J ends, which lost 4 bases and 0 bases, there was a span of 10 bases. There are 14 residues in the CDR3. The germline V gene encodes CDR1 SQVTM and CDR2 ANQGSEA. The CDR3 protein is CSVGTANSNQPQHF. CDR3 DNA: TGCAGCGTTGGAACAGCAAATAGCAATCAGCCCCAGCATTTT.

This clonotype has more than one count but fewer than ten. The V and J genes are TRBV18 and TRBJ1-1; no clear D gene. The CDR3 is 17 amino acids. Germline assignment: CDR1 KGHSH and CDR2 LQKENI. V was pared by 0 bases and J by 4 bases, with 18 bases between. This chain's CDR3 is CASSPPDLGDRGTEAFF. CDR3 nucleotides: TGTGCCAGCTCACCACCGGATTTGGGAGACCGAGGCACTGAAGCTTTCTTT.

The V call is TRBV14, the J call TRBJ2-2, with TRBD2 matching over 12 bases. The CDR3 has 16 amino acids. V lost 5 bases to trimming and J lost 6 bases; unmatched junction nucleotides: 7. Germline CDR1 is SGHDN and CDR2 is FVKESK. The CDR3 sequence: CASSLRLAGAPGELFF. The CDR3 nucleotides are TGTGCCAGCAGCTTGCGACTAGCGGGAGCTCCCGGGGAGCTGTTTTTT.

V gene TRBV10-3 combines with J gene TRBJ1-5; D ambiguous. The germline V gene encodes CDR1 ENHRY and CDR2 SYGVKD. V gave up 10 bases and J gave up 0 bases, with 10 bases separating them. The CDR3 is 13 amino acids. The DNA of the CDR3 is TGTGCCAGCAGGTCGTTTAGCAATCAGCCCCAGCATTTT. Translated, it gives CASRSFSNQPQHF.

The genes are TRBV20-1 and TRBJ1-5, with D uncertain. Trimming took 4 bases from V and 0 from J, leaving 16 bases between them. CDR1 is DFQATT and CDR2 is SNEGSKA in the germline V gene (reference sequence). CDR3 size: 16 residues. The CDR3 loop reads CSAIDRVGDSNQPQHF. The CDR3 DNA sequence: TGCAGTGCTATTGATCGGGTCGGTGATAGCAATCAGCCCCAGCATTTT.

The sample holds many counts of this clonotype. The genes are TRBV20-1 and TRBJ2-2, with D possibly matching TRBD1 (6 bases). Germline CDR1 and CDR2: DFQATT and SNEGSKA (reference sequence). V dropped 6 bases and J dropped 6 bases, with 20 bases sitting between them. The CDR3 loop spans 15 amino acids. The CDR3 region is CSATEQGGVAGELFF. DNA of the CDR3: TGCAGTGCCACGGAACAGGGTGGTGTCGCCGGGGAGCTGTTTTTT.

This clonotype was seen ten or more times. This sequence joins TRBV16 and TRBJ1-1, with D perhaps matching TRBD1 (5 bases). In germline, CDR1 is KGHSY, CDR2 FQNENV. Trimming left V 4 bases short and J 7 bases short, with 10 bases between. CDR3 size: 12 residues. The CDR3 loop reads CASSPTGLEAFF. DNA of the CDR3: TGTGCCAGCAGCCCCACAGGTCTTGAAGCTTTCTTT.

This clonotype was seen just once. The V gene is TRBV12-3 or TRBV12-4, the J gene TRBJ2-5; the D is unclear. The V gene lost 7 bases and the J gene lost 7 bases, with 19 bases spanning the gap. The CDR3 length is 14 residues. The CDR3 sequence is CASTQLEGFGTQYF. The CDR3 coding sequence is TGTGCCAGCACCCAACTTGAAGGATTCGGGACCCAGTACTTC.

The chain links TRBV29-1 to TRBJ1-2; 8 bases are a match to TRBD1. Trimming removed 1 base from V and 4 bases from J; junction bases left unmatched: 14. The CDR3 consists of 17 residues. CDR1 and CDR2 from the germline V gene are SQVTM and ANQGSEA. This CDR3 is CSVEALTRQGLGYGYTF. The CDR3 DNA sequence: TGCAGCGTTGAAGCATTGACTCGACAGGGGTTGGGCTATGGCTACACCTTC.

This clonotype has ten or more counts. This chain joins TRBV20-1 and TRBJ1-6; no reliable D call. Germline V CDR1 and CDR2: DFQATT, SNEGSKA (reference sequence). V was shortened by 1 base and J by 5 bases, with 9 bases between the two germline ends. This CDR3 has 14 amino acids. The DNA of the CDR3 is TGCAGTGCTAGAGGGAGTACCGATAATTCACCCCTCCACTTT. Its translation is CSARGSTDNSPLHF.

This clonotype has at least ten counts. The chain combines TRBV28 with TRBJ2-7, with D possibly TRBD2 on 6 matching bases. The CDR3 consists of 12 residues. The V and J ends lost 8 bases and 5 bases respectively, with 13 bases between them. Germline values: CDR1 MDHEN, CDR2 SYDVKM. The CDR3: CASAGPGHEQYF. The CDR3 DNA reads as TGTGCCAGCGCGGGACCTGGGCACGAGCAGTACTTC.

This clonotype was detected a few times. The genes are TRBV12-3 or TRBV12-4 and TRBJ1-2; no definite D call. The CDR3 length is 13 residues. Between the trimmed V and J ends, which lost 3 bases and 3 bases, there was a span of 8 bases. Here the CDR3 DNA reads TGTGCCAGCAGTTTGGGAGGACACTATGGCTACACCTTC. Protein product: CASSLGGHYGYTF.

The chain has TRBV15 and TRBJ1-2, with a weak D call TRBD1 (5 bases). Trimming left V 2 bases short and J 6 bases short, with 19 bases between. Per the germline V gene, CDR1 is LNHNV and CDR2 is YYDKDF (reference sequence). This CDR3 has 16 amino acids. The chain's CDR3 is CATSRYYRGRVHGYTF. In nucleotides, the CDR3 is TGTGCCACCAGCAGATACTACCGGGGCAGGGTCCATGGCTACACCTTC.